Listed below are T cell receptor beta chains from one sample, sequenced in a study of blood T cells in healthy people across ages. TCRdb passed the 5' RACE reads through MiXCR, listing each CDR3 protein once. The sample lists about 1.4 million distinct CDR3 sequences, around 55% seen once, with approximately 7% in the top ten. What was sequenced was blood. The source of these receptors is a young man in good health. Each CDR3 is given with its conserved first and last residue. Each record gives: CDR3 length, D gene, clone size, V gene, J gene, CDR3 protein, CDR3 DNA. A D gene is named only where the DNA matches it firmly. Rows give clone size only sometimes, using once, few, many, or a class for an expanded clone.

length: 16
D: -
size: -
V: TRBV12-3/TRBV12-4
J: TRBJ2-6
CDR3: CASSLGRRSGANVLTF
DNA: TGTGCCAGCAGTTTAGGGCGCCGCTCTGGGGCCAACGTCCTGACTTTC

length: 14
D: -
size: -
V: TRBV2
J: TRBJ2-7
CDR3: CASSAGSIIYEQYF
DNA: TGTGCCAGCTCCGCAGGATCTATAATTTACGAGCAGTACTTC

length: 16
D: -
size: once
V: TRBV5-1
J: TRBJ1-1
CDR3: CASSDGQRIKNTEAFF
DNA: TGCGCCAGCAGCGACGGACAGAGGATAAAGAACACTGAAGCTTTCTTT

length: 14
D: -
size: -
V: TRBV3-1
J: TRBJ2-7
CDR3: CASSQVLSFYEQYF
DNA: TGTGCCAGCAGCCAAGTCCTTAGCTTCTACGAGCAGTACTTC

length: 13
D: -
size: -
V: TRBV6-1
J: TRBJ2-7
CDR3: CASTTWRDHEQYF
DNA: TGTGCCAGCACGACGTGGAGGGACCACGAGCAGTACTTC

length: 15
D: -
size: few
V: TRBV20-1
J: TRBJ2-1
CDR3: CSARAIQTGYNEQFF
DNA: TGCAGTGCTAGAGCCATCCAGACCGGGTACAATGAGCAGTTCTTC

length: 18
D: TRBD1
size: -
V: TRBV6-2/TRBV6-3
J: TRBJ2-5
CDR3: CASSNPPDRVILEETQYF
DNA: TGTGCCAGCAGTAATCCTCCGGACAGGGTCATACTAGAAGAGACCCAGTACTTC

length: 15
D: -
size: once
V: TRBV6-6
J: TRBJ2-1
CDR3: CASSVPRVSYNEQFF
DNA: TGTGCCAGCAGTGTACCCAGGGTATCCTACAATGAGCAGTTCTTC

length: 15
D: -
size: few
V: TRBV25-1
J: TRBJ2-1
CDR3: CASSEVFSIYNEQFF
DNA: TGTGCCAGCAGTGAAGTGTTTAGCATCTACAATGAGCAGTTCTTC

length: 15
D: -
size: -
V: TRBV6-5
J: TRBJ1-5
CDR3: CASSYSAQNNQPQHF
DNA: TGTGCCAGCAGTTACTCGGCACAGAATAATCAGCCCCAGCATTTT

length: 17
D: TRBD2
size: -
V: TRBV4-3
J: TRBJ2-3
CDR3: CASSQDQGGGSTDTQYF
DNA: TGCGCCAGCAGCCAAGATCAGGGCGGGGGGAGCACAGATACGCAGTATTTT

length: 14
D: -
size: -
V: TRBV12-3/TRBV12-4
J: TRBJ2-7
CDR3: CASSPTTYGYEQYF
DNA: TGTGCCAGCAGTCCGACTACCTATGGCTACGAGCAGTACTTC